This entry describes one T cell receptor beta chain. The antigen is not known. These data are taken from a study of a mutant IDH1 vaccine in newly diagnosed glioma. Across the study: Once 4-6 weeks had passed after radiotherapy alone, vaccination started, or it started with temozolomide cycles. The therapy given earlier, which was standard therapy, consisted of radiotherapy, temozolomide, or both, and most of the patients received both. Study results and limitations: Induction of immune responses by the vaccine occurred in about 92% of patients.

Data came from immunoSEQ multiplex PCR; TCRdb stores just in-frame clones and leaves some out. Of 55,000 or so clones in the sample, 91% were seen once. Time point specified: week 11, during vaccination. Vaccination used 300 ug of mutant IDH1 20-mer peptide per dose, with topical imiquimod. New IDH1-mutant, ATRX-lost WHO grade 3 or 4 astrocytomas occurred in donors. CDR3 length equals 14 residues. Per the germline V gene, CDR1 is MNHEY and CDR2 is SMNVEV (reference sequence). V dropped 2 bases and J dropped 4 bases, with 11 bases sitting between them. The sequencing here drew on PBMCs, taken from a glioma patient whose treatment included an IDH1 peptide vaccine. The chain joins TRBV27 to TRBJ1-1, with D perhaps TRBD1 (6 bases). The receptor was derived from a man aged 50-60 years with glioma. The CDR3 spells CASSLRGAGTEAFF. The CDR3 coding sequence is TGTGCCAGCAGTTTACGGGGGGCAGGCACTGAAGCTTTCTTT.